These T cell receptor beta chains were read from a single sample in a study of CXCR3-negative and CXCR3-positive naive CD8 T cells. After re-calling the 5' RACE reads, TCRdb lists one entry per CDR3 protein, DNA absent. Listed are approximately 100,000 distinct CDR3 sequences; about 0.35% falls within the top ten. What was sequenced was naive CXCR3+ CD8+ T cells from blood. The receptors were sampled from a human donor in good health. Some clones in this sample may be carry-over from other donors' samples. Both conserved end residues are part of each CDR3. The order of the fields is J gene, CDR3 length, V gene, CDR3 protein.

TRBJ2-3,16,TRBV7-3,CASSQGTGSYTYTQYF
TRBJ2-3,18,TRBV28,CASSPRTSGGGVSDTQYF
TRBJ1-2,13,TRBV7-9,CASSPPSLYGYTF
TRBJ2-1,16,TRBV25-1,CGSSEIAGSSYNEQFF
TRBJ1-1,14,TRBV7-9,CASNPGAMNTEAFF
TRBJ2-3,16,TRBV3-1,CASSQGSEGGIDTQYF
TRBJ1-4,19,TRBV7-9,CASNGSPDRGFGTNEKLFF
TRBJ2-1,15,TRBV28,CASSSGLAGINEQFF
TRBJ2-7,16,TRBV28,CASSELAGDSSYEQYF
TRBJ1-1,14,TRBV7-2,CASSLRVRGTEAFF
TRBJ2-1,13,TRBV23-1,CASSQDGGRGQFF
TRBJ2-1,17,TRBV27,CASSPYAGQAFNNEQFF
TRBJ2-7,14,TRBV12-3/TRBV12-4,CASSETGILYEQYF
TRBJ1-5,16,TRBV15,CATSRGTGGGNQPQHF
TRBJ2-5,13,TRBV25-1,CASCGVGWETQYF
TRBJ2-5,16,TRBV10-3,CAISESMRVGQETQYF
TRBJ2-1,14,TRBV11-3,CASSTRQGFDEQFF